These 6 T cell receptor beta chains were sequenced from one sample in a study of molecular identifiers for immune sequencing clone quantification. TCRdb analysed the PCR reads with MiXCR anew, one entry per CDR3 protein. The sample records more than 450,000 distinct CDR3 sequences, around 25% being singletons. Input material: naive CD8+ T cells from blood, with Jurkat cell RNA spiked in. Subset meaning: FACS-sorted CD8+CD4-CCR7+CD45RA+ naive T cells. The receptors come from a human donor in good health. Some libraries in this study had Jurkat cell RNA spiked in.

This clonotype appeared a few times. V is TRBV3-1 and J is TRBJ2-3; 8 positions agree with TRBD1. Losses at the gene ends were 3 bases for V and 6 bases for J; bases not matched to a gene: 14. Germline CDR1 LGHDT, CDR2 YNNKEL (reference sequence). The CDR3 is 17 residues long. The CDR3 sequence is CASSQDPGQAIQDTQYF. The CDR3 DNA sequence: TGTGCCAGCAGCCAGGATCCGGGACAGGCCATTCAGGATACGCAGTATTTT.

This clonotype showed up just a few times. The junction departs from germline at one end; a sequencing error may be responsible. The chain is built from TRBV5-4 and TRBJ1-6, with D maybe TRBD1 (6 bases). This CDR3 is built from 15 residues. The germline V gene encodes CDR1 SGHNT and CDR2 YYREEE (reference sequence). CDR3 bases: TGTGCCAGCAGCAGGTCGGACAGACTGAATTTACCCCTCCACTTT. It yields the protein CASSRSDRLNLPLHF.

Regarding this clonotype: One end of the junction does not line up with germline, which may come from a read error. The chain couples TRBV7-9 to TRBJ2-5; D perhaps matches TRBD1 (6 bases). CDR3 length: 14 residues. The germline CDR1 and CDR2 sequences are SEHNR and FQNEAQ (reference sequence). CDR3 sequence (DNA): TGTGCCAGCAGCTTCACAGGGACCCAAGAGCCCCAGTACTTC. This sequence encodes CASSFTGTQEPQYF.

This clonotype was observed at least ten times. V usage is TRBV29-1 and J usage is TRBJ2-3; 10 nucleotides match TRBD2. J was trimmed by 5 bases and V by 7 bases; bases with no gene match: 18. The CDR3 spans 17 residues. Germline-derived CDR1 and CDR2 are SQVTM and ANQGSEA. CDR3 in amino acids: CSATEPLSGRAIDTQYF. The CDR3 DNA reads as TGCAGCGCAACAGAACCCCTAAGCGGGAGGGCCATAGATACGCAGTATTTT.

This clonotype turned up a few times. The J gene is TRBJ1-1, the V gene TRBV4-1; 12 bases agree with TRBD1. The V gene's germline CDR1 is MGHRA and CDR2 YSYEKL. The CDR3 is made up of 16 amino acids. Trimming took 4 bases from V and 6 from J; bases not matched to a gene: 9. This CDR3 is CASSLGTGGLGAEAFF. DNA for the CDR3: TGCGCCAGCAGCCTAGGGACAGGGGGCTTGGGAGCTGAAGCTTTCTTT.

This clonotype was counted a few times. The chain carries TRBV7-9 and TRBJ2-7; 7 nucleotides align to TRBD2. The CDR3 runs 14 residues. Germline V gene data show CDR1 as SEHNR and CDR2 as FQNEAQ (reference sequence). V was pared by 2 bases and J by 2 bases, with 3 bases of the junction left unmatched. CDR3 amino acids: CASSLSSGPYEQYF. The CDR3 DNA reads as TGTGCCAGCAGCTTATCTAGCGGCCCCTACGAGCAGTACTTC.